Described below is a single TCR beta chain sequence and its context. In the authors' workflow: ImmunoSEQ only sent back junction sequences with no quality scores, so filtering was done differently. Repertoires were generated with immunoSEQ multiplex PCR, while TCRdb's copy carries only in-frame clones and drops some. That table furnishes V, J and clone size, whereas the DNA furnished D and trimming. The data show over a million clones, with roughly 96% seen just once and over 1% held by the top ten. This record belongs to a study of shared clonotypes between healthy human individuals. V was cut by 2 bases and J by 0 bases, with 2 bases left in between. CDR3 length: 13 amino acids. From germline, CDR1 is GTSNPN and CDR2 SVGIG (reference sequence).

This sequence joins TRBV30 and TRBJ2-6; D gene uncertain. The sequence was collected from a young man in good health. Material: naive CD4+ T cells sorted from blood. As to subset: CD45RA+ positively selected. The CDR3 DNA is TGTGCCTGGAGTCACTCTGGGGCCAACGTCCTGACTTTC. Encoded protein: CAWSHSGANVLTF.